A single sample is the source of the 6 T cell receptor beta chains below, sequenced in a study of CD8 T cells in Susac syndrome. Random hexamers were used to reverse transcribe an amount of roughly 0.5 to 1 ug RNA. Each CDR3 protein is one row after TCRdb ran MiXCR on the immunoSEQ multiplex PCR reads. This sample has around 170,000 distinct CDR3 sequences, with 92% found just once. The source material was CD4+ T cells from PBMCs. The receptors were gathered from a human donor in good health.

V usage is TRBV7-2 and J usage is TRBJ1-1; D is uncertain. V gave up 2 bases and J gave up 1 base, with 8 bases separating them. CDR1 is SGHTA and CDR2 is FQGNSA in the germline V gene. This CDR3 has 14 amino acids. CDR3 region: CASSLLQSNTEAFF. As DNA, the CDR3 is TGTGCCAGCAGCTTATTACAGTCGAACACTGAAGCTTTCTTT. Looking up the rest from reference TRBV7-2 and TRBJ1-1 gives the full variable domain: GAGVSQSPSNKVTEKGKDVELRCDPISGHTALYWYRQSLGQGLEFLIYFQGNSAPDKSGLPSDRFSAERTGGSVSTLTIQRTQQEDSAVYLCASSLLQSNTEAFFGQGTRLTVV.

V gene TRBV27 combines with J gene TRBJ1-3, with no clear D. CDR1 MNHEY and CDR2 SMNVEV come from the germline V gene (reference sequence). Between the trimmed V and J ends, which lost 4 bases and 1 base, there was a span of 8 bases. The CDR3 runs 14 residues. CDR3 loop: CASSSTLSGNTIYF. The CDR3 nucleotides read TGTGCCAGCAGTTCCACGTTGTCTGGAAACACCATATATTTT.

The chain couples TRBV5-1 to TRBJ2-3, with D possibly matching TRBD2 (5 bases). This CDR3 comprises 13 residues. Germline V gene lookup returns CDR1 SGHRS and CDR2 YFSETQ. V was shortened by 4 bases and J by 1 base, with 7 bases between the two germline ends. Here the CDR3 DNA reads TGCGCCAGCAGCCAGGAGGGCACAGATACGCAGTATTTT. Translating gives CASSQEGTDTQYF.

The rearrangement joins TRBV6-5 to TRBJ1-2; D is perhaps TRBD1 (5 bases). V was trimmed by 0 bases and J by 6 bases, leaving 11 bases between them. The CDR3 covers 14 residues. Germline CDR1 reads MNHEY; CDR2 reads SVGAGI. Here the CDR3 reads CASSYSTVRDGYTF. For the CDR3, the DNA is TGTGCCAGCAGTTACTCGACAGTTCGGGATGGCTACACCTTC.

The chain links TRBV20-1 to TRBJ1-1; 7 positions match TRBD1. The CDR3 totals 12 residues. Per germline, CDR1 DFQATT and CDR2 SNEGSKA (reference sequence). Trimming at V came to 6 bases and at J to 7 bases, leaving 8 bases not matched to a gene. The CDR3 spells CSAPDRLFEAFF. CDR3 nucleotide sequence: TGCAGTGCACCGGACAGGCTCTTTGAAGCTTTCTTT.

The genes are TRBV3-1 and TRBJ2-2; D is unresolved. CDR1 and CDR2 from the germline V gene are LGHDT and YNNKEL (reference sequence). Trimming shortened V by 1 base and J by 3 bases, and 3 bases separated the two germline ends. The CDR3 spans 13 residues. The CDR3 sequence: CASSQGDTGELFF. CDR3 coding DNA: TGTGCCAGCAGCCAAGGGGACACCGGGGAGCTGTTTTTT.